These 5 T cell receptor beta chains came from one sample sequenced in a study of blood T cell repertoires in COVID-19. The assay was immunoSEQ multiplex PCR, and TCRdb's table has in-frame clones only and misses some. The table shows approximately 240,000 clones, with less than 85% occurring only once. Sample: peripheral blood. The receptors shown here come from a woman aged 80 or over with active or convalescent COVID-19.

The chain is built from TRBV5-1 and TRBJ2-1; 7 bases map to TRBD2. Per the germline V gene, CDR1 is SGHRS and CDR2 is YFSETQ. CDR3 length: 15 amino acids. With V trimmed by 0 bases and J by 9 bases, 9 bases remained unmatched. The CDR3 DNA reads as TGCGCCAGCAGCTTGGGGGGGACTACCGGACGTGAGCAGTTCTTC. It yields the protein CASSLGGTTGREQFF.

This clone was observed a few times. The chain employs TRBV5-1 and TRBJ1-5, with TRBD1 matching 7 bases. Germline CDR1 reads SGHRS; CDR2 reads YFSETQ. This CDR3 has 15 residues. Losses at the gene ends were 2 bases for V and 3 bases for J; bases not matched to a gene: 5. In nucleotides, the CDR3 is TGCGCCAGCAGCTTAACAGGGGCGACCAATCAGCCCCAGCATTTT. Translated: CASSLTGATNQPQHF. Looking up the rest from reference TRBV5-1 and TRBJ1-5 gives the full variable domain: KAGVTQTPRYLIKTRGQQVTLSCSPISGHRSVSWYQQTPGQGLQFLFEYFSETQRNKGNFPGRFSGRQFSNSRSEMNVSTLELGDSALYLCASSLTGATNQPQHFGDGTRLSIL.

V is TRBV3-1 (or the pseudogene TRBV3-2) and J is TRBJ1-5, with D maybe TRBD1 (5 bases). Germline V gives CDR1 LGHDT, CDR2 YNNKEL (reference sequence). The CDR3 is 15 residues long. V shed 4 bases and J shed 0 bases, with 10 bases lying between them. In DNA, the CDR3 is TGTGCCAGCAGCCGGACACTAAATAGCAATCAGCCCCAGCATTTT. Protein sequence: CASSRTLNSNQPQHF.

This clone has just one count. V and J are TRBV19 and TRBJ2-1; no clear D. CDR1 LNHDA and CDR2 SQIVND come from the germline V gene (reference sequence). This CDR3 has 17 amino acids. V shed 0 bases and J shed 0 bases, with 12 bases lying between them. The CDR3 region is CASSIDMGSNSYNEQFF. The CDR3 nucleotides are TGTGCCAGTAGTATAGATATGGGCAGTAACTCCTACAATGAGCAGTTCTTC.

V is TRBV5-5 and J is TRBJ2-1; 9 bases match TRBD2. The trim removed 4 bases at V and 0 bases at J, leaving 5 bases unmatched. This CDR3 region has 16 residues. Germline CDR1 SGHKS, CDR2 YYEKEE (reference sequence). DNA for the CDR3: TGTGCCAGCAGCCTAGCGGGATCGAGCTCCTACAATGAGCAGTTCTTC. It translates to CASSLAGSSSYNEQFF.